This T cell receptor (beta chain) originates from a study of Graves' ophthalmopathy and Graves' hyperthyroidism. Germline CDR1 reads DFQATT; CDR2 reads SNEGSKA (reference sequence). The CDR3 extends over 15 amino acids. Germline trimming cut 5 bases from V and 4 bases from J; bases unmatched to any gene: 13. Investigators amplified TCR beta CDR3 regions from RNA transcripts. RT-PCR in the first round used HTBI primers; a second-round multiplex PCR followed. MiXCR, applied by TCRdb to the multiplex PCR reads, yields one record per CDR3 protein. The sample comprises about 590,000 distinct CDR3 sequences, under 45% of which are singletons, and about 4.1% rests with the top ten.

V gene TRBV20-1 combines with J gene TRBJ1-2; the match to TRBD1 covers 7 bases. The sample comprised peripheral blood or thyroid tissue (not recorded which). This TCR came from an adult man with Graves' hyperthyroidism. CDR3 nucleotides: TGCAGTGCTGGGGACAGCCAGGCTCTAGGCTATGGCTACACCTTC. Encoded protein: CSAGDSQALGYGYTF.